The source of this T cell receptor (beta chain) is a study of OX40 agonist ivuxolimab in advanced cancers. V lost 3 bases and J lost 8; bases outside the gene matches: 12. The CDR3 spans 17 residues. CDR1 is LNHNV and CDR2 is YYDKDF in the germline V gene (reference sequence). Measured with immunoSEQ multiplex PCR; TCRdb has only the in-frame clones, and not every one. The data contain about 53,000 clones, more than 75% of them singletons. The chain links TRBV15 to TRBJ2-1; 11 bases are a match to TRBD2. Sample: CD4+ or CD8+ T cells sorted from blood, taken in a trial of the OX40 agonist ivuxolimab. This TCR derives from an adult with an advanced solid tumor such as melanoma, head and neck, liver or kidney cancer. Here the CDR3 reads CATSSPLSGRAGDEQFF. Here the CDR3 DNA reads TGTGCCACCAGCAGCCCACTTAGCGGGAGGGCCGGGGATGAGCAGTTCTTC.